This T cell receptor (beta chain) originates from a study of T cells in localized non-small cell lung cancer. Study-level results: Sequencing was limited to one tumor region, leaving the possibility of heterogeneity open. When the top 100 tumor clones were examined, a median approximately 57 of them also appeared in the adjacent lung, which was paired and uninvolved. Greater T cell density in blood accompanied longer overall survival. Measurement of T cell clonality placed uninvolved adjacent lung highest, above the level in tumor.

With 2 bases removed from V and 2 bases from J, the gap between germline ends came to 10 bases. CDR3 length: 15 amino acids. The V gene's germline CDR1 is MNHEY and CDR2 SVGAGI. Using immunoSEQ multiplex PCR, the repertoire was profiled, and TCRdb retains in-frame clones only, with some absent. This table holds about 72,000 clones, approximately 85% found once. Regarding this clone: Antigen unknown.

Sequencing was performed on peripheral blood, taken before any cancer treatment. The TCR comes from a female donor older than 55 with stage I lung adenocarcinoma. The gene calls are TRBV6-5 and TRBJ1-5; D gene uncertain. CDR3 bases: TGTGCCAGCAGTTACGGGCCGGCCGGCAATCAGCCCCAGCATTTT. Translation: CASSYGPAGNQPQHF.